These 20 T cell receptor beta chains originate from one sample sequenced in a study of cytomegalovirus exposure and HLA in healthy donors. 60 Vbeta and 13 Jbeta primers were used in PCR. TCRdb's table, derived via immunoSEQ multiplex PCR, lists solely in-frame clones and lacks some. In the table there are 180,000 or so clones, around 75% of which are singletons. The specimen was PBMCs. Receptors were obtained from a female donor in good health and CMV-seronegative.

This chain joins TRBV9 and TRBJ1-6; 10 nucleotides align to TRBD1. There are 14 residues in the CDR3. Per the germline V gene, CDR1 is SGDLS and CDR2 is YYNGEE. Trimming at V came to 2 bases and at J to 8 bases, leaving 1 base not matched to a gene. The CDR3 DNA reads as TGTGCCAGCAGCGTGGGGACAGGGGATTCACCCCTCCACTTT. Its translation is CASSVGTGDSPLHF.

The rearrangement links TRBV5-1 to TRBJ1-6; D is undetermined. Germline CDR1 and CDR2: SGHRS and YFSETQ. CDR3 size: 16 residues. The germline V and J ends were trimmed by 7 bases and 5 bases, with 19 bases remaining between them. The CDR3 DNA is TGCGCCAGCTCCTCCTCGGGTCCCCCCCATAATTCACCCCTCCACTTT. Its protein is CASSSSGPPHNSPLHF.

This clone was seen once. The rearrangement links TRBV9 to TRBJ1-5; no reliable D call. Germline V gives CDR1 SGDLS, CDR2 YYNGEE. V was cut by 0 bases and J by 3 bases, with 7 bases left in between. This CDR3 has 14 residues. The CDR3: CASSVGQDNQPQHF. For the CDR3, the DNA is TGTGCCAGCAGCGTAGGCCAGGACAATCAGCCCCAGCATTTT.

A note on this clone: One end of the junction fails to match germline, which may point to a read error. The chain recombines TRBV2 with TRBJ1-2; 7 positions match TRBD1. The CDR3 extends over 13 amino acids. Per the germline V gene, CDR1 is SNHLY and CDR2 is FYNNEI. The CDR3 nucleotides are TGTGCCGGCAGACAGGGTAGGAACTATGGCTACACCTTC. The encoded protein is CAGRQGRNYGYTF.

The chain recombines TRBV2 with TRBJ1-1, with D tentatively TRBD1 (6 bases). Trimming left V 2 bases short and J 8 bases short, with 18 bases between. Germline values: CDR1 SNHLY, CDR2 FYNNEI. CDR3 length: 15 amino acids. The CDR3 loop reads CASSEQGPILLEAFF. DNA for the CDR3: TGTGCCAGCAGTGAACAGGGGCCGATTTTGTTAGAAGCTTTCTTT.

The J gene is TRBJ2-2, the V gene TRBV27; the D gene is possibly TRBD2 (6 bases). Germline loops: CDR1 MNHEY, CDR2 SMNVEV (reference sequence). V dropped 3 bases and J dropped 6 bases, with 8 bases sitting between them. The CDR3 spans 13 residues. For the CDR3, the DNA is TGTGCCAGCAGTTTGGGGGGTTCCGGGGAGCTGTTTTTT. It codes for CASSLGGSGELFF.

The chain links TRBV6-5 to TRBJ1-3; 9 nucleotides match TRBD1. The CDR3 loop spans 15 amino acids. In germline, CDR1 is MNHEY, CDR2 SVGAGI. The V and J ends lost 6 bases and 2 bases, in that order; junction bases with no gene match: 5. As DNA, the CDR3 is TGTGCCAGCAGAGTAACAGGGGGCCCTGGAAACACCATATATTTT. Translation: CASRVTGGPGNTIYF.

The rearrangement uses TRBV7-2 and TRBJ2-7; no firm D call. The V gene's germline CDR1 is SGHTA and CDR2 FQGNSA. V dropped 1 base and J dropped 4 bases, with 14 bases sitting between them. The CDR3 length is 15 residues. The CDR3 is CASSLGPNRNYEQYF. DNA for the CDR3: TGTGCCAGCAGCTTAGGTCCGAATAGAAATTACGAGCAGTACTTC.

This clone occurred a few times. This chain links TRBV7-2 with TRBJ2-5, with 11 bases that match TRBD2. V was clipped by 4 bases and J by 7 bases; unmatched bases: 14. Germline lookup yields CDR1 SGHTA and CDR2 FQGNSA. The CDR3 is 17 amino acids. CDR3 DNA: TGTGCCAGCAGCTCAGTAGCGGGAGGGATGGGGTCAGGGACCCAGTACTTC. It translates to CASSSVAGGMGSGTQYF.

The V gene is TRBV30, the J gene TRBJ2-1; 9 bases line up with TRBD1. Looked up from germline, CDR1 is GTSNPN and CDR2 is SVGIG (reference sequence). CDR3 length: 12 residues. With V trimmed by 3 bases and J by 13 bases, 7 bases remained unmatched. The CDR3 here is CAWRGDRDGQFF. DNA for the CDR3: TGTGCCTGGAGGGGGGACAGGGATGGACAGTTCTTC.

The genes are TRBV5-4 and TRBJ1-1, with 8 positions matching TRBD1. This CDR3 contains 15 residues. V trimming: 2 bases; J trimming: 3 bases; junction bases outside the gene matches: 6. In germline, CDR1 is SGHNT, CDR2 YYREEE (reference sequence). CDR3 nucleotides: TGTGCCAGCAGCTTAGGACAGGGTTTCGACACTGAAGCTTTCTTT. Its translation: CASSLGQGFDTEAFF.

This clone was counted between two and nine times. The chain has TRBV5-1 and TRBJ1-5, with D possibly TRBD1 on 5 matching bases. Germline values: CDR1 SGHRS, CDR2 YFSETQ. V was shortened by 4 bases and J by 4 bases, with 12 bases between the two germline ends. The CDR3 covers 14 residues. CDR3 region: CASSIQGGNQPQHF. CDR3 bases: TGCGCCAGCAGCATTCAGGGAGGGAATCAGCCCCAGCATTTT.

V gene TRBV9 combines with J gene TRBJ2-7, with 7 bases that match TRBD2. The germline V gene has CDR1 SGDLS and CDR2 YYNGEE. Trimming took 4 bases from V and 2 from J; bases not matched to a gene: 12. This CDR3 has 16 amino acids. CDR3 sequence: CASSPGVIAGTYEQYF. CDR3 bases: TGTGCCAGCAGCCCCGGGGTGATAGCGGGCACCTACGAGCAGTACTTC. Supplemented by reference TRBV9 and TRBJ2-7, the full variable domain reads DSGVTQTPKHLITATGQRVTLRCSPRSGDLSVYWYQQSLDQGLQFLIQYYNGEERAKGNILERFSAQQFPDLHSELNLSSLELGDSALYFCASSPGVIAGTYEQYFGPGTRLTVT.

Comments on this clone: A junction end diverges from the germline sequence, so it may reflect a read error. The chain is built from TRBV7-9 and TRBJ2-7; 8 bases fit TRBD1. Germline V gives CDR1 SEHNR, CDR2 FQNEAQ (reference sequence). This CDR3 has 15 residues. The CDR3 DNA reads TGTTCCAGCAGCTCCACAGGGGGTGGTTCCTACGAGCAGTACTTC. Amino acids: CSSSSTGGGSYEQYF. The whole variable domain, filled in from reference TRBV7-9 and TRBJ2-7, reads DTGVSQNPRHKITKRGQNVTFRCDPISEHNRLYWYRQTLGQGPEFLTYFQNEAQLEKSRLLSDRFSAERPKGSFSTLEIQRTEQGDSAMYLCSSSSTGGGSYEQYFGPGTRLTVT.

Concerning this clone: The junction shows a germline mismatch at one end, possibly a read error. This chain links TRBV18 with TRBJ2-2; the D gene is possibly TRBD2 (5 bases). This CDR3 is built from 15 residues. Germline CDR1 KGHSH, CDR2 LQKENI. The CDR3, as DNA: TGTGCCAGCTCACCCAACGACTTAAACACCGGGGAGCCGTTTTTT. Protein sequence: CASSPNDLNTGEPFF. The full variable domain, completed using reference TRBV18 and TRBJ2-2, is NAGVMQNPRHLVRRRGQEARLRCSPMKGHSHVYWYRQLPEEGLKFMVYLQKENIIDESGMPKERFSAEFPKEGPSILRIQQVVRGDSAAYFCASSPNDLNTGEPFFGEGSRLTVL.

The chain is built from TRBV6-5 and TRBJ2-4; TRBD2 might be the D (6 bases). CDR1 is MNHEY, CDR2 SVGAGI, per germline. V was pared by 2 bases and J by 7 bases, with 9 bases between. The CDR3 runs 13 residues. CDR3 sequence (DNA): TGTGCCAGCAGTTACGATGGGGGGAACATTCAGTACTTC. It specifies CASSYDGGNIQYF.

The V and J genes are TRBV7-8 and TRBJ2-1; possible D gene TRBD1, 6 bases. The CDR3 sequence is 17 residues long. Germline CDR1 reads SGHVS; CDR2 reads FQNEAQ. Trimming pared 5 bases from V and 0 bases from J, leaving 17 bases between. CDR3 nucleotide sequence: TGTGCCAGCAGCGCGACCGGGACACAAAGCTCCTACAATGAGCAGTTCTTC. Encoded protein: CASSATGTQSSYNEQFF. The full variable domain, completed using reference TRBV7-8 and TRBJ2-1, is GAGVSQSPRYKVAKRGQDVALRCDPISGHVSLFWYQQALGQGPEFLTYFQNEAQLDKSGLPSDRFFAERPEGSVSTLKIQRTQQEDSAVYLCASSATGTQSSYNEQFFGPGTRLTVL.

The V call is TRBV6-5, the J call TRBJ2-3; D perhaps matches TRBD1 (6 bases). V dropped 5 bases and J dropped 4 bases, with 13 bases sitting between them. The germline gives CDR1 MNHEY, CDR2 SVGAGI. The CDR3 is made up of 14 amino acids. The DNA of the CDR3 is TGTGCCAGCAGTCTTACAGGGATAGCAGATACGCAGTATTTT. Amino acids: CASSLTGIADTQYF.

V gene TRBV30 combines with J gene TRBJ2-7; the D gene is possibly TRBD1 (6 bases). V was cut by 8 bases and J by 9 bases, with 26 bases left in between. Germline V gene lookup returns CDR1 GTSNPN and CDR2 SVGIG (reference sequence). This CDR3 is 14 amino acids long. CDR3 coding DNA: TGTGCCCAGATTGACAGGAATAGTGCCTTGGGGCAGTACTTC. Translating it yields CAQIDRNSALGQYF.

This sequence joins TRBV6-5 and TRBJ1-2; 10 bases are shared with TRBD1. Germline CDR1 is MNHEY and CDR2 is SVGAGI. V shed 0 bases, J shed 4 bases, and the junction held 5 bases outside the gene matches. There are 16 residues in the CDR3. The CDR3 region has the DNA TGTGCCAGCAGTTACTCCGGGACAGGGGTGACCTATGGCTACACCTTC. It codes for CASSYSGTGVTYGYTF.